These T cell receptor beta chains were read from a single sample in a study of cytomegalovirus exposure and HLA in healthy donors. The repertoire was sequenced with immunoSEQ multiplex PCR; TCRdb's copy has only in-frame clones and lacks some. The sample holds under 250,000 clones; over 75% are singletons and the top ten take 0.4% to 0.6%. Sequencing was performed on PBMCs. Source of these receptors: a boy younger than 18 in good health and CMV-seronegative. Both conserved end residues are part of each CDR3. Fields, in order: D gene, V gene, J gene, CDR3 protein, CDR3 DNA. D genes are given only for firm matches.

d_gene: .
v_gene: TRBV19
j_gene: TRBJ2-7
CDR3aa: CASSRAGSFLASSSYEQYF
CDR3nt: TGTGCCAGTAGTCGCGCCGGGTCTTTCTTAGCCTCGAGCTCCTACGAGCAGTACTTC

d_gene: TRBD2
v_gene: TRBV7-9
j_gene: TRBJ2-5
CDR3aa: CASSPRTSGGGETQYF
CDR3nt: TGTGCCAGCAGCCCCCGGACTAGCGGGGGTGGGGAGACCCAGTACTTC

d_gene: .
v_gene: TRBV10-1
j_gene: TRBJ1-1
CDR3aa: CASREAINTEAFF
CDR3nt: TGCGCCAGCCGAGAGGCGATAAACACTGAAGCTTTCTTT

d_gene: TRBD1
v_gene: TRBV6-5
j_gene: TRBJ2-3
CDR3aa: CASSYGTDTDTQYF
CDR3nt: TGTGCCAGCAGCTACGGGACAGACACAGATACGCAGTATTTT

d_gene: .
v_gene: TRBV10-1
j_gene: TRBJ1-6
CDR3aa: CASSDLNNSPLHF
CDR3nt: TGCGCCAGCAGTGACCTAAATAATTCACCCCTCCACTTT

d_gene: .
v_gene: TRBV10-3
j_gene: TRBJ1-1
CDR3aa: CAISPGGESGAFF
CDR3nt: TGTGCCATCAGCCCCGGCGGGGAAAGTGGGGCTTTCTTT

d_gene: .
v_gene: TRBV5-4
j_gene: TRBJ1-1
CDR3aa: CASSAGTRNTEAFF
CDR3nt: TGTGCCAGCAGCGCCGGGACAAGGAACACTGAAGCTTTCTTT

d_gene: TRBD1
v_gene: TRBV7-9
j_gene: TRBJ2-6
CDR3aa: CASSPTGGVSSGANVLTF
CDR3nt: TGTGCCAGCAGCCCCACAGGGGGAGTTAGCTCTGGGGCCAACGTCCTGACTTTC

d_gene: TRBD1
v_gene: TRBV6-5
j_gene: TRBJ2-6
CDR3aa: CASSYHDRAGANVLTF
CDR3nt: TGTGCCAGCAGTTACCATGACAGGGCTGGGGCCAACGTCCTGACTTTC

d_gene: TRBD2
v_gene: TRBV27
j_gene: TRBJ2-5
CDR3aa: CASSPRTSGSLRETQYF
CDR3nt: TGTGCCAGCAGTCCGCGGACTAGCGGGAGCCTCCGGGAGACCCAGTACTTC

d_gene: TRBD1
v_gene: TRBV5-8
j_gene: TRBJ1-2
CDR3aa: CASSLFDREAYTF
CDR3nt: TGTGCCAGCAGCTTGTTTGACAGGGAGGCCTACACCTTC

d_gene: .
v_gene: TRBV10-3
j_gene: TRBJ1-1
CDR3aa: CAISDRQSLSTEAFF
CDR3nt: TGTGCCATCAGTGACCGACAGAGTTTGAGCACTGAAGCTTTCTTT

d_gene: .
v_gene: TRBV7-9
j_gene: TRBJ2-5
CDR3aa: CASSRPGLRYQETQYF
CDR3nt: TGTGCCAGCAGTAGACCGGGACTCCGCTACCAAGAGACCCAGTACTTC